This TCR beta chain came from a study of blood T cell repertoires in COVID-19. Whole-study context: PBMCs, B-cell-depleted T cells, or T cells were the source of the cDNA or gDNA that made up the material.

The data were produced by immunoSEQ multiplex PCR, yet TCRdb's version contains in-frame clones alone and is incomplete. This table has about 11,000 clones, around four fifths appearing once. Germline V gene sequence: CDR1 SEHNR, CDR2 FQNEAQ (reference sequence). V lost 8 bases, J lost 1 base, and 14 bases lay in between. This CDR3 spans 14 amino acids. This clone is categorized as medium-sized. The TCR was taken from a man aged 50 to 60 with active COVID-19. The rearrangement joins TRBV7-9 to TRBJ2-5; D perhaps matches TRBD2 (5 bases). Sequencing was performed on peripheral blood. The CDR3 DNA sequence: TGTGCCAGCGCCGTAACGGGATCCCAAGAGACCCAGTACTTC. As protein: CASAVTGSQETQYF.